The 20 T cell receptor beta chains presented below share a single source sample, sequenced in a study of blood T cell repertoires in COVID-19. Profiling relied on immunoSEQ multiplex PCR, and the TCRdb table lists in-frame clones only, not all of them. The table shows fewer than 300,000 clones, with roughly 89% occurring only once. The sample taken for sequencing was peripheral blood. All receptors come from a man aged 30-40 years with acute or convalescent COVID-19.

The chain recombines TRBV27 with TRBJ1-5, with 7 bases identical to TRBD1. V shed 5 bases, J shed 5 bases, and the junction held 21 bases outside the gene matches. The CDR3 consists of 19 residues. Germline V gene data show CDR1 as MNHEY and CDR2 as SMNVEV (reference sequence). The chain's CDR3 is CASSPYRLRQGGLDQPQHF. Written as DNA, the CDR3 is TGTGCCAGCAGTCCATACCGACTACGACAGGGCGGCTTAGATCAGCCCCAGCATTTT.

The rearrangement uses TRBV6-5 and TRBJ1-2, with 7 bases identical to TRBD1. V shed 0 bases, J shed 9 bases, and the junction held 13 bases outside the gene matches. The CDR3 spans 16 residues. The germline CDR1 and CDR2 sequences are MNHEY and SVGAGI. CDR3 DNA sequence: TGTGCCAGCAGTTACTCGACGGACAGGTCTGGGAAACGCTACACCTTC. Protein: CASSYSTDRSGKRYTF.

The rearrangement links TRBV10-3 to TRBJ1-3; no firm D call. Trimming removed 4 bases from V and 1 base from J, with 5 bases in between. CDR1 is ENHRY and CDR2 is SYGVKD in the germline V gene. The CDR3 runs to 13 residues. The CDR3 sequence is CAISGTSGNTIYF. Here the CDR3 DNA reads TGTGCCATCAGTGGTACTTCTGGAAACACCATATATTTT.

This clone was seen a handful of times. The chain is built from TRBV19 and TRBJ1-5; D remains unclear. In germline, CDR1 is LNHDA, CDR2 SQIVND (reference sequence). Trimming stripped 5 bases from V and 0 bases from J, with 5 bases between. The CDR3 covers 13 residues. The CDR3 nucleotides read TGTGCCAGTAGTGTAAATAGCAATCAGCCCCAGCATTTT. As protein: CASSVNSNQPQHF. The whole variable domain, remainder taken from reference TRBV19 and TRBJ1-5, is DGGITQSPKYLFRKEGQNVTLSCEQNLNHDAMYWYRQDPGQGLRLIYYSQIVNDFQKGDIAEGYSVSREKKESFPLTVTSAQKNPTAFYLCASSVNSNQPQHFGDGTRLSIL.

CDR3 loop: CASSQPGQGRNQPQHF. CDR3 DNA sequence: TGCGCCAGCAGCCAACCCGGACAGGGGCGAAATCAGCCCCAGCATTTT. The chain joins TRBV4-1 to TRBJ1-5; 9 bases agree with TRBD1. Per the germline V gene, CDR1 is MGHRA and CDR2 is YSYEKL. J gave up 4 bases and V 2 bases, and 6 bases lay outside the gene matches. The CDR3 is 16 residues long.

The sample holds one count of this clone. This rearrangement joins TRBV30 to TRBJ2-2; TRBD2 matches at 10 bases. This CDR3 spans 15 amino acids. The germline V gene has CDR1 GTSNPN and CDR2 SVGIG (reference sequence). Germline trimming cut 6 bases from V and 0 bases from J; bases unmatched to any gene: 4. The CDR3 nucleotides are TGTGCCTGTAGGGGACTAGCGTCGAACACCGGGGAGCTGTTTTTT. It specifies CACRGLASNTGELFF.

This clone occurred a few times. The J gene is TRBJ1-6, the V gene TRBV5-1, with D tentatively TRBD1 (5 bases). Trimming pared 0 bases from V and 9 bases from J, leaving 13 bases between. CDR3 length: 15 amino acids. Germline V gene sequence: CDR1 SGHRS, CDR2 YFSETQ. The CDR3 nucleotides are TGCGCCAGCAGCTTGGGAACGGGGGATGGTTCACCCCTCCACTTT. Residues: CASSLGTGDGSPLHF.

The CDR3 nucleotides are TGTGCCAGCAGGACAGGGTTTGAGCCCCAGCATTTT. Translating gives CASRTGFEPQHF. The rearrangement links TRBV2 to TRBJ1-5, with 7 bases matching TRBD1. The V gene's germline CDR1 is SNHLY and CDR2 FYNNEI. The trim removed 6 bases at V and 8 bases at J, leaving 4 bases unmatched. This CDR3 is built from 12 residues.

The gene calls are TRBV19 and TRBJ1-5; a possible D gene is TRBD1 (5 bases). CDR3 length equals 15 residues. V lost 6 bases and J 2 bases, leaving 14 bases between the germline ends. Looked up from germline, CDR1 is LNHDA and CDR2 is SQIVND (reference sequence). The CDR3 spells CASRTTLTGNQPQHF. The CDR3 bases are TGTGCCAGTAGAACCACTCTGACAGGCAATCAGCCCCAGCATTTT. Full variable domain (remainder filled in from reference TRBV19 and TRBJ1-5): DGGITQSPKYLFRKEGQNVTLSCEQNLNHDAMYWYRQDPGQGLRLIYYSQIVNDFQKGDIAEGYSVSREKKESFPLTVTSAQKNPTAFYLCASRTTLTGNQPQHFGDGTRLSIL.

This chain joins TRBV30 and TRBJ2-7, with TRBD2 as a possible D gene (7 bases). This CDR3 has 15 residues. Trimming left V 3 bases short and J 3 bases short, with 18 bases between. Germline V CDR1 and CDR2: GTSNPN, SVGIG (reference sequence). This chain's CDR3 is CAWRTGGAGIYEQYF. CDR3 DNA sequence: TGTGCCTGGAGAACTGGGGGGGCGGGAATCTACGAGCAGTACTTC.

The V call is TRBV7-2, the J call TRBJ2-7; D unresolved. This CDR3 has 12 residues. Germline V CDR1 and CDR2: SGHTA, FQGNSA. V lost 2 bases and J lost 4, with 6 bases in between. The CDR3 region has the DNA TGTGCCAGCAGCTTACCCCTATACGAGCAGTACTTC. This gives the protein CASSLPLYEQYF. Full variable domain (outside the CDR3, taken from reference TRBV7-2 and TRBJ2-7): GAGVSQSPSNKVTEKGKDVELRCDPISGHTALYWYRQSLGQGLEFLIYFQGNSAPDKSGLPSDRFSAERTGGSVSTLTIQRTQQEDSAVYLCASSLPLYEQYFGPGTRLTVT.

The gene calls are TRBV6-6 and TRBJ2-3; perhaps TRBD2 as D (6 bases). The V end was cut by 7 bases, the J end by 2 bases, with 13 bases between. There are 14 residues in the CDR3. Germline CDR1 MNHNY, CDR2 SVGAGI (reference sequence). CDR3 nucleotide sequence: TGTGCCAGCAACACAGGAGGGGCCACAGATACGCAGTATTTT. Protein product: CASNTGGATDTQYF.

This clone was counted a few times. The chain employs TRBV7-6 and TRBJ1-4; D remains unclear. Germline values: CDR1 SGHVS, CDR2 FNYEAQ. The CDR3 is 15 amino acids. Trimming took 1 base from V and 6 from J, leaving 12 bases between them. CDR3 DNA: TGTGCCAGCAGCTTAGGTGGCACTAGATATGAAAAACTGTTTTTT. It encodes CASSLGGTRYEKLFF.

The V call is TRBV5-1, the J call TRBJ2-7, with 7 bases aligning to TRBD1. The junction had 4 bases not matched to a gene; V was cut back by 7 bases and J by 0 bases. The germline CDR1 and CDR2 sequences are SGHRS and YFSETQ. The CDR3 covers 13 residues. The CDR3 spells CASGDSSSYEQYF. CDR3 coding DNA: TGCGCCAGCGGGGACAGTAGCTCCTACGAGCAGTACTTC.

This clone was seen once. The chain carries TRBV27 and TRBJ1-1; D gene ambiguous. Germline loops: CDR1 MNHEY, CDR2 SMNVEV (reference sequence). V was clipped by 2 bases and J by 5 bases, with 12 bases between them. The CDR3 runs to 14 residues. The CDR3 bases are TGTGCCAGCAGTTTACGACACGGAGGTACTGAAGCTTTCTTT. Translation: CASSLRHGGTEAFF.

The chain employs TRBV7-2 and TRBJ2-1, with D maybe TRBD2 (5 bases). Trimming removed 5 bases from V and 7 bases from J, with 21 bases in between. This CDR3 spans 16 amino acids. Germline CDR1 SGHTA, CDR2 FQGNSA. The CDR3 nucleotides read TGTGCCAGCAGCCCAGAGGGAGAGCCGTTGGGTAATGAGCAGTTCTTC. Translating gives CASSPEGEPLGNEQFF. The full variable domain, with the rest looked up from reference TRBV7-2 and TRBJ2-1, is GAGVSQSPSNKVTEKGKDVELRCDPISGHTALYWYRQSLGQGLEFLIYFQGNSAPDKSGLPSDRFSAERTGGSVSTLTIQRTQQEDSAVYLCASSPEGEPLGNEQFFGPGTRLTVL.

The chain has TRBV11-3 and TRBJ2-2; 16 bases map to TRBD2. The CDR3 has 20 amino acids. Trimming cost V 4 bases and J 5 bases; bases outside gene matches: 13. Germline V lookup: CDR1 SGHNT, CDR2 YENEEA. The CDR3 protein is CASSSLRGLAGGPRTGELFF. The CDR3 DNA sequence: TGTGCCAGCAGCTCACTTCGGGGACTAGCGGGAGGGCCTCGTACCGGGGAGCTGTTTTTT.

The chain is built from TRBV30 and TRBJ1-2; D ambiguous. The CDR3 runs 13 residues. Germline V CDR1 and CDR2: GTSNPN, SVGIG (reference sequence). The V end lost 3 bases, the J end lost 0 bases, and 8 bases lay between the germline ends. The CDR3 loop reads CAWRWASNYGYTF. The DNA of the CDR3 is TGTGCCTGGAGATGGGCCTCTAACTATGGCTACACCTTC.

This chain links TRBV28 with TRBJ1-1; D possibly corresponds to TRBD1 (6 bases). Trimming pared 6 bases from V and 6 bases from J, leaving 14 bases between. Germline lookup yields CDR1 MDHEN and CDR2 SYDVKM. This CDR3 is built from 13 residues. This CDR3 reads CASSRTYRAEAFF. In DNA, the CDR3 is TGTGCCAGCAGCCGAACCTACAGGGCTGAAGCTTTCTTT.

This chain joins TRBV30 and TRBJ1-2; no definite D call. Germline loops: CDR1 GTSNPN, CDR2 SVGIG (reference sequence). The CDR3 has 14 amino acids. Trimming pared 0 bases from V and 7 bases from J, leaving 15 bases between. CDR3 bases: TGTGCCTGGAGTGTATTAGTTCCCCGCTCTGGCTACACCTTC. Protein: CAWSVLVPRSGYTF. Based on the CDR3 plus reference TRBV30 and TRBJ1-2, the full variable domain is SQTIHQWPATLVQPVGSPLSLECTVEGTSNPNLYWYRQAAGRGLQLLFYSVGIGQISSEVPQNLSASRPQDRQFILSSKKLLLSDSGFYLCAWSVLVPRSGYTFGSGTRLTVV.